Below, 10 T cell receptor beta chains from the same sample are listed, as sequenced in a study of T cells in Graves' hyperthyroidism and ophthalmopathy. Amplified TCR beta CDR3 regions derived from RNA transcripts. Primed by the HTBI set, a first-round RT-PCR was run on the TCR CDR3. TCRdb reprocessed the multiplex PCR reads with MiXCR, giving one entry per CDR3 protein. The sample lists nearly 750,000 distinct CDR3 sequences, about a third seen once, with about a third in the top ten. The sequenced material came from blood. The receptor set was obtained from a woman aged 40 to 50 with Graves' hyperthyroidism.

In its sample, this clonotype was seen many times. The CDR3 here is CASSLGTDYEQYF. The CDR3 DNA reads as TGCGCCAGCAGCCTCGGGACAGACTACGAGCAGTACTTC. The chain uses TRBV5-1 and TRBJ2-7; TRBD1 agrees at 7 bases. After removal of 4 bases from V and 3 bases from J, the junction contained 4 bases not matched to a gene. Germline loops: CDR1 SGHRS, CDR2 YFSETQ. CDR3 length: 13 amino acids.

V and J are TRBV12-3 or TRBV12-4 and TRBJ2-7; 7 bases map to TRBD1. Trimming took 5 bases from V and 4 from J; bases not matched to a gene: 8. The CDR3 runs 14 residues. The CDR3 is CASSDQGVFYEQYF. CDR3 nucleotides: TGTGCCAGCAGTGACCAGGGGGTCTTTTACGAGCAGTACTTC.

Note on this clonotype: As the CDR3 is not closed by the conserved phenylalanine or tryptophan, this likely results from a read error. This chain uses TRBV5-6 with TRBJ1-2; the D gene is possibly TRBD1 (5 bases). CDR3 size: 15 residues. Germline lookup yields CDR1 SGHDT and CDR2 YYEEEE. V shed 3 bases and J shed 7 bases, with 19 bases lying between them. DNA of the CDR3: TGTGCCAGCAGCTCGGCTCAGGGTTGGAGTTTTGGCTACACCCTC. This encodes CASSSAQGWSFGYTL.

This clonotype was detected only once. The CDR3 sequence is CASRGGLSEQFF. Here the CDR3 DNA reads TGTGCCAGCAGGGGGGGCCTCAGTGAGCAGTTCTTC. The chain employs TRBV7-9 and TRBJ2-1; D tentatively reads TRBD1 or TRBD2 (6 bases each). CDR1 and CDR2 (germline): SEHNR, FQNEAQ (reference sequence). V gave up 6 bases and J gave up 9 bases, with 12 bases separating them. This CDR3 is 12 amino acids long.

This clonotype was seen at least ten times. The chain combines TRBV7-2 with TRBJ1-6, with 9 positions matching TRBD1. CDR1 is SGHTA and CDR2 is FQGNSA in the germline V gene. With 5 bases clipped from V and 7 bases from J, the junction kept 9 bases outside the gene matches. The CDR3 runs 16 residues. CDR3 region: CASSTRLTGGNSPLHF. CDR3 nucleotides: TGTGCCAGCAGCACCCGATTGACAGGGGGAAATTCACCCCTCCACTTT.

This clonotype was seen repeatedly, ten times or more. The chain couples TRBV7-2 to TRBJ2-7, with D unresolved. This CDR3 has 12 amino acids. Looked up from germline, CDR1 is SGHTA and CDR2 is FQGNSA. V shed 4 bases and J shed 3 bases, with 7 bases lying between them. The CDR3 region has the DNA TGTGCCAGCAGCTCGCCGGGCTACGAGCAGTACTTC. It codes for CASSSPGYEQYF.

The chain employs TRBV19 and TRBJ2-2; D gene unclear. This CDR3 is built from 12 residues. V lost 10 bases to trimming and J lost 5 bases, with 11 bases between them. Per germline, CDR1 LNHDA and CDR2 SQIVND (reference sequence). CDR3 in amino acids: CATARWTGELFF. The CDR3 DNA reads TGTGCCACGGCCCGGTGGACCGGGGAGCTGTTTTTT.

This clonotype was recorded many times. The chain carries TRBV5-1 and TRBJ1-1; D gene ambiguous. CDR1 and CDR2 from the germline V gene are SGHRS and YFSETQ. Trimming cost V 4 bases and J 3 bases, with 13 bases left between them. The CDR3 has 14 amino acids. Here the CDR3 reads CASSPQGYHTEAFF. CDR3 in DNA: TGCGCCAGCAGCCCGCAAGGGTATCACACTGAAGCTTTCTTT.

This chain links TRBV29-1 with TRBJ1-2; TRBD1 might be the D (6 bases). Looked up from germline, CDR1 is SQVTM and CDR2 is ANQGSEA. With 6 bases removed from V and 4 bases from J, the gap between germline ends came to 12 bases. The length of the CDR3 is 12 residues. CDR3 protein: CSVATGTYGYTF. The CDR3 DNA is TGCAGCGTAGCTACAGGGACCTATGGCTACACCTTC.

This clonotype showed up many times. This sequence joins TRBV9 and TRBJ2-5, with D unresolved. The CDR3 contains 14 residues. Trimming removed 0 bases from V and 4 bases from J, with 10 bases in between. The germline gives CDR1 SGDLS, CDR2 YYNGEE. CDR3 region: CASSVGGWGETQYF. The DNA of the CDR3 is TGTGCCAGCAGCGTAGGGGGTTGGGGAGAGACCCAGTACTTC. The full variable domain, in which reference TRBV9 and TRBJ2-5 provide the parts outside the CDR3, is DSGVTQTPKHLITATGQRVTLRCSPRSGDLSVYWYQQSLDQGLQFLIQYYNGEERAKGNILERFSAQQFPDLHSELNLSSLELGDSALYFCASSVGGWGETQYFGPGTRLLVL.